This T cell receptor (beta chain) derives from a study of spatial heterogeneity in lung cancer. Time point indicated: sample taken at primary tumor resection. No cells were sorted before sequencing. The whole RNA sequenced was extracted from tumor, nontumor lung or frozen PBMC. TCRdb independently ran MiXCR on the 5' RACE reads; one entry per CDR3 protein. The sample lists tens of thousands of distinct CDR3 sequences, 10% to 15% occurring once. This clonotype was detected a few times. This clonotype originated in a male donor with early-stage non-small cell lung cancer. The sequenced sample was PBMCs, obtained at surgery.

The CDR3 DNA reads TGTGCCAGCAGTCCCCGGGAGCGGTACAATGAGCAGTTCTTC. Translated, it gives CASSPRERYNEQFF. The chain has TRBV6-4 and TRBJ2-1; D might be TRBD2 (6 bases). In germline, CDR1 is MRHNA, CDR2 SNTAGT. The CDR3 runs to 14 residues. V lost 5 bases and J 4 bases, leaving 12 bases between the germline ends.